This T cell receptor beta chain was captured in a study of lymphopenia after photon versus proton radiotherapy. Sequenced by immunoSEQ multiplex PCR; TCRdb stores in-frame clones only, minus some. The sample carries more than 50,000 clones, around four fifths recorded once. Whole-study results and caveats: Under photons, naive T cells and diversity fell while effector/memory populations rose. Post-nadir TCR diversity decline inversely tracked overall survival among those who died. Post-nadir diversity loss with photons came from oligoclonal expansion, particularly CD8+ Temra cells. Survival link was tested only in deceased patients; proton benefit remains a possibility.

V shed 4 bases, J shed 4 bases, and the junction held 8 bases outside the gene matches. The CDR3 is made up of 15 amino acids. Looked up from germline, CDR1 is SGDLS and CDR2 is YYNGEE. Comments on this clone: Its antigen remains unidentified.

The rearrangement uses TRBV9 and TRBJ1-1; 9 bases are shared with TRBD1. This clonotype was sampled from a man aged 50 to 60 with gastric cancer. Sequencing was performed on peripheral blood, taken from a patient treated with photon-based radiotherapy. The DNA for the CDR3 is TGTGCCAGCAGCTCCCCGGGACAGGGTGGCACTGAAGCTTTCTTT. Its translation is CASSSPGQGGTEAFF.